Following are 18 T cell receptor beta chains from one sample sequenced in a study of shared clonotypes between healthy human individuals. The protocol was immunoSEQ multiplex PCR, while the TCRdb copy is restricted to in-frame clones and leaves out a portion. The sample holds about 490,000 clones; 65% to 85% are singletons and the top ten take roughly 12%. Sequenced: PBMCs. The origin of the receptors is a woman in her forties in good health. Some clones in this sample may be carry-over from other donors' samples.

This rearrangement joins TRBV10-3 to TRBJ2-2; 7 bases agree with TRBD2. CDR3 length: 15 residues. The germline V gene has CDR1 ENHRY and CDR2 SYGVKD. The junction had 11 bases not matched to a gene; V was cut back by 8 bases and J by 5 bases. The CDR3 reads CAIGASGEGTGELFF. For the CDR3, the DNA is TGTGCCATCGGTGCTAGCGGAGAGGGAACCGGGGAGCTGTTTTTT.

V gene TRBV27 combines with J gene TRBJ2-5; 9 bases are a match to TRBD2. The V segment lost 5 bases and the J segment 4 bases; nucleotides outside the gene matches: 8. The CDR3 length is 15 residues. Germline V gives CDR1 MNHEY, CDR2 SMNVEV (reference sequence). The CDR3 DNA sequence: TGTGCCAGCAGTAGCAGCGGGAGGCGTGGAGAGACCCAGTACTTC. It yields the protein CASSSSGRRGETQYF.

This clone was found once. The V and J genes are TRBV6-1 and TRBJ1-1, with D unclear. The CDR3 runs to 14 residues. Germline CDR1 reads MNHNS; CDR2 reads SASEGT. V was shortened by 11 bases and J by 4 bases, with 20 bases between the two germline ends. The CDR3 DNA follows: TGTGCCGGAATCGACGGGGTTCGGCGCACTGAAGCTTTCTTT. Amino acid sequence: CAGIDGVRRTEAFF.

This clone was seen a few times. This chain links TRBV29-1 with TRBJ2-7; no reliable D call. The CDR3 extends over 13 amino acids. Trimming left V 1 base short and J 6 bases short, with 13 bases between. CDR1 and CDR2 from the germline V gene are SQVTM and ANQGSEA. CDR3 residues: CSVEASGVGEQYF. In nucleotides, the CDR3 is TGCAGCGTTGAAGCAAGTGGGGTCGGCGAGCAGTACTTC.

This clone was counted once. With a far larger clone one base away, a read error is the likely cause. The chain couples TRBV25-1 to TRBJ1-2; 7 nucleotides align to TRBD1. The V gene's germline CDR1 is MGHDK and CDR2 SYGVNS. The V segment lost 6 bases and the J segment 4 bases; nucleotides outside the gene matches: 5. The CDR3 has 13 amino acids. The CDR3 spells CASRAGGSYGYTF. CDR3 in DNA: TGTGCCAGCAGGGCAGGGGGTAGCTATGGCTACACCTTC.

The chain employs TRBV4-3 and TRBJ2-2; D could derive from TRBD1 or TRBD2 (6 bases each). This CDR3 is built from 14 residues. Germline CDR1 and CDR2: LGHNA and YSLEER. V gave up 8 bases and J gave up 0 bases, with 10 bases separating them. CDR3 nucleotide sequence: TGCGCCAGCGGGGGGCCCGCGAACACCGGGGAGCTGTTTTTT. This translates into CASGGPANTGELFF.

DNA of the CDR3: TGTGCCAGCAGCTTAGGGGCAGGGGCGCCAGATACGCAGTATTTT. This codes for CASSLGAGAPDTQYF. This chain uses TRBV7-9 with TRBJ2-3; a possible D gene is TRBD1 (6 bases). CDR3 length: 15 amino acids. Deletions cut 1 base from V and 4 bases from J, with 12 bases between. In germline, CDR1 is SEHNR, CDR2 FQNEAQ (reference sequence).

This clone was counted a few times. This chain links TRBV4-2 with TRBJ2-3; D might be TRBD1 or TRBD2, each matching 5 bases. The V end lost 1 base, the J end lost 15 bases, and 20 bases lay between the germline ends. Germline CDR1 LGHNA, CDR2 YNFKEQ. The CDR3 spans 14 residues. The CDR3 DNA sequence: TGTGCCAGCAGCCAAGTCAGGGAGTCCCGCCGCCGATATTTT. It is translated as CASSQVRESRRRYF.

A note on this clone: A far larger clone is one base from this, pointing to a likely read error. This chain uses TRBV5-1 with TRBJ2-7; a weak D match, TRBD2 (6 bases). The V gene's germline CDR1 is SGHRS and CDR2 YFSETQ. The CDR3 runs 15 residues. The CDR3 reads CAGSSSPGEIYEQYF. CDR3 nucleotides: TGCGCCGGCAGCTCCTCACCGGGAGAAATCTACGAGCAGTACTTC. The full variable domain, in which reference TRBV5-1 and TRBJ2-7 provide the parts outside the CDR3, is KAGVTQTPRYLIKTRGQQVTLSCSPISGHRSVSWYQQTPGQGLQFLFEYFSETQRNKGNFPGRFSGRQFSNSRSEMNVSTLELGDSALYLCAGSSSPGEIYEQYFGPGTRLTVT.

The V gene is TRBV19, the J gene TRBJ2-3, with 9 bases lining up with TRBD2. The trim removed 5 bases at V and 3 bases at J, leaving 9 bases unmatched. The CDR3 has 16 residues. Germline lookup yields CDR1 LNHDA and CDR2 SQIVND (reference sequence). The CDR3 reads CASSRQPSGRTDTQYF. The CDR3 nucleotides are TGTGCCAGTAGTCGTCAGCCCAGCGGGAGGACAGATACGCAGTATTTT.

CDR3 sequence (DNA): TGTGCCAGCAGCGGTGGACAGGGTTATCAGCCCCAGCATTTT. Translating gives CASSGGQGYQPQHF. V gene TRBV9 combines with J gene TRBJ1-5; the match to TRBD1 covers 8 bases. Per germline, CDR1 SGDLS and CDR2 YYNGEE. The CDR3 runs 14 residues. Trimming cost V 3 bases and J 5 bases; bases outside gene matches: 4.

The chain uses TRBV7-2 and TRBJ2-7, with 10 bases identical to TRBD2. The CDR3 is 14 residues long. Germline trimming cut 8 bases from V and 4 bases from J; bases unmatched to any gene: 8. Germline CDR1 reads SGHTA; CDR2 reads FQGNSA. The CDR3 DNA reads TGTGCCAGCGGTCTGACTAGCGGGTGGTACGAGCAGTACTTC. Protein: CASGLTSGWYEQYF.

CDR3 protein: CASSPLPEGTQYF. CDR3 nucleotide sequence: TGCGCCAGCAGCCCACTCCCGGAGGGTACGCAGTATTTT. The chain employs TRBV4-1 and TRBJ2-3, with D possibly being TRBD2 (6 bases). From germline, CDR1 is MGHRA and CDR2 YSYEKL. V was trimmed by 4 bases and J by 8 bases, leaving 13 bases between them. This CDR3 has 13 amino acids.

V is TRBV6-1 and J is TRBJ2-1; tentative D call: TRBD2 (5 bases). V was pared by 3 bases and J by 9 bases, with 12 bases between. Germline assignment: CDR1 MNHNS and CDR2 SASEGT. This CDR3 spans 13 amino acids. DNA of the CDR3: TGTGCCAGCAGTGATAACAGAGGAGGTGAGCAGTTCTTC. This codes for CASSDNRGGEQFF.

Concerning this clone: This likely stems from a read error, as it lies one base from a far larger clone. Other nucleotide sequences from this sample produce the same CDR3. The V gene is TRBV2, the J gene TRBJ1-5, with no clear D. Germline V lookup: CDR1 SNHLY, CDR2 FYNNEI. The CDR3 is made up of 15 amino acids. The CDR3 loop is CASSEGGFSNQPQHF. CDR3 nucleotide sequence: TGTGCCAGCAGTGAAGGGGGATTTAGCAATCAGCCACAGCATTTT.

This rearrangement joins TRBV28 to TRBJ2-1; D is ambiguous. Trimming stripped 2 bases from V and 8 bases from J, with 1 base between. The V gene's germline CDR1 is MDHEN and CDR2 SYDVKM. The CDR3 is made up of 10 amino acids. In nucleotides, the CDR3 is TGTGCCAGCAGTTTACATGAGCAGTTCTTC. It translates to CASSLHEQFF.

V is TRBV28 and J is TRBJ2-7; 11 nucleotides line up with TRBD2. V was clipped by 6 bases and J by 2 bases; unmatched bases: 6. Looked up from germline, CDR1 is MDHEN and CDR2 is SYDVKM. This CDR3 spans 15 amino acids. The CDR3 protein is CASSPGTSGAYEQYF. The CDR3 DNA reads as TGTGCCAGCAGCCCTGGGACTAGCGGCGCCTACGAGCAGTACTTC.

V is TRBV2 and J is TRBJ2-2; D call uncertain. CDR1 and CDR2 (germline): SNHLY, FYNNEI. The V end was cut by 5 bases, the J end by 6 bases, with 7 bases between. The CDR3 is 12 residues long. This chain's CDR3 is CASSQNSGELFF. CDR3 DNA: TGTGCCAGCAGTCAGAATTCCGGGGAGCTGTTTTTT.